This TCR beta chain was sequenced in a study of cytotoxic CD8 clonotypes in ibrutinib-treated CLL. This clone was picked up a small number of times. Germline-derived CDR1 and CDR2 are SGHVS and FQNEAQ. V was trimmed by 1 base and J by 11 bases, leaving 9 bases between them. This CDR3 is built from 13 residues. Data came from immunoSEQ multiplex PCR; TCRdb stores just in-frame clones and leaves some out. The data contain under 300,000 clones, around 76% of them seen just once; the ten biggest clones take up about 6%. The V gene is TRBV7-8, the J gene TRBJ1-6, with D maybe TRBD1 (6 bases). This sample comprised PBMCs, obtained at disease progression, from a patient treated with ibrutinib. This TCR was recovered from a human donor with chronic lymphocytic leukemia. The CDR3 coding sequence is TGTGCCAGCAGCTTAGACAGGGATCCACCCCTCCACTTT. Residues: CASSLDRDPPLHF.